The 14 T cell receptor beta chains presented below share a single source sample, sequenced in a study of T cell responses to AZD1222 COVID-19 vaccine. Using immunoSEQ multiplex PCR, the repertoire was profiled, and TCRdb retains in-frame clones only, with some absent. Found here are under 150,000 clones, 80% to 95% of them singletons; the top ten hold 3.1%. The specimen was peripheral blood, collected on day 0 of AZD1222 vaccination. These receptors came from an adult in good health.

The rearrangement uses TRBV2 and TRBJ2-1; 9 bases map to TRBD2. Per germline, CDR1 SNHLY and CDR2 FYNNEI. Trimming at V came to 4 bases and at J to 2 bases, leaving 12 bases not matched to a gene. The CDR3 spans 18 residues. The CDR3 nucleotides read TGTGCCAGCAGTGGTGTGCTTGAGGCGGGAGGGCCCTACAATGAGCAGTTCTTC. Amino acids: CASSGVLEAGGPYNEQFF.

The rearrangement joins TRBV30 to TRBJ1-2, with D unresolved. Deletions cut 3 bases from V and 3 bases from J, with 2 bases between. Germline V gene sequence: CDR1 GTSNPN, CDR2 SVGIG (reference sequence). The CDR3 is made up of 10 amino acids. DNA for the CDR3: TGTGCCTGGAGGCACTATGGCTACACCTTC. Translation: CAWRHYGYTF.

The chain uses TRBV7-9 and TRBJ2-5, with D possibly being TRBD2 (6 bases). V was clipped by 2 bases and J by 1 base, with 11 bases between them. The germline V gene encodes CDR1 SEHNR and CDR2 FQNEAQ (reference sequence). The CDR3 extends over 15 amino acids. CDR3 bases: TGTGCCAGCAGCTTATTAACGGGAGTCCAAGAGACCCAGTACTTC. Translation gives CASSLLTGVQETQYF.

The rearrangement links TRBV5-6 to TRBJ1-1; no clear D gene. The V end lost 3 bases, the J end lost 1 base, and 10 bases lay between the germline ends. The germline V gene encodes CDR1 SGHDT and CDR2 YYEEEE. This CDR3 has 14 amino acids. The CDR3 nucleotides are TGTGCCAGCAGCTGGAGGCCAGCGAACACTGAAGCTTTCTTT. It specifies CASSWRPANTEAFF.

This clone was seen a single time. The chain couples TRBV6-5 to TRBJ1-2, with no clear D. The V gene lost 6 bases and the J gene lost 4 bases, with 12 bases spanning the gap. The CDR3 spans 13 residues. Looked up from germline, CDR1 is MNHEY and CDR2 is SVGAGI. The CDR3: CASRGTPGYGYTF. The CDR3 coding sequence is TGTGCCAGCAGGGGCACACCGGGCTATGGCTACACCTTC.

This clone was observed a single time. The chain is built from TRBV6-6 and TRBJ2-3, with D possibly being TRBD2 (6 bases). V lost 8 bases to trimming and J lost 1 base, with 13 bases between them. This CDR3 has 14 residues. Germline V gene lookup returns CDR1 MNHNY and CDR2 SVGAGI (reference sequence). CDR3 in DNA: TGTGCCAGCGGAAGCGGGCGTCGCACAGATACGCAGTATTTT. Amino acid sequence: CASGSGRRTDTQYF.

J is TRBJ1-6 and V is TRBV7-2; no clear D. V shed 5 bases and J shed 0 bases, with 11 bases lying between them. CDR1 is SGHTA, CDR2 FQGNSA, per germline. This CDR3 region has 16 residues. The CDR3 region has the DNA TGTGCCAGCAGCCTTGTTTCGAGCTCCTATAATTCACCCCTCCACTTT. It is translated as CASSLVSSSYNSPLHF.

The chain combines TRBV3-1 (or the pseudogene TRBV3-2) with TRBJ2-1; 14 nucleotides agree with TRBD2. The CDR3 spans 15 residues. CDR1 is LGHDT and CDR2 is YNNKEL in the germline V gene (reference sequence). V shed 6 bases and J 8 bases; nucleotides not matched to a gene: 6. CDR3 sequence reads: CASRTGTSGRHEQFF. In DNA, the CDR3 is TGTGCCAGCAGGACCGGGACTAGCGGGAGACATGAGCAGTTCTTC.

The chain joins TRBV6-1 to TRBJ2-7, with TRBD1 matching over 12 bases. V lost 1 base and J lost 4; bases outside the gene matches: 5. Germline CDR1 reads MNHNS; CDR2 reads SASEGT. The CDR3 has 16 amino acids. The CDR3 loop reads CASSEVGQGADYEQYF. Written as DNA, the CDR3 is TGTGCCAGCAGTGAAGTGGGACAGGGGGCGGATTACGAGCAGTACTTC.

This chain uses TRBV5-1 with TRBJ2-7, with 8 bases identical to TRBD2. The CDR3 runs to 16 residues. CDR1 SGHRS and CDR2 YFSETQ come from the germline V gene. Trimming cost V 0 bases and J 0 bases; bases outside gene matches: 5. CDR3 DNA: TGCGCCAGCAGCTTGGACGGCGGGGGGAGCTCCTACGAGCAGTACTTC. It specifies CASSLDGGGSSYEQYF.

The CDR3 spells CASSQEGHITGELFF. The CDR3 DNA sequence: TGCGCCAGCAGCCAAGAGGGACACATCACCGGGGAGCTGTTTTTT. This chain connects TRBV4-1 to TRBJ2-2, with D possibly being TRBD1 (6 bases). Deletions cut 0 bases from V and 4 bases from J, with 9 bases between. The CDR3 runs to 15 residues. The germline V gene has CDR1 MGHRA and CDR2 YSYEKL.

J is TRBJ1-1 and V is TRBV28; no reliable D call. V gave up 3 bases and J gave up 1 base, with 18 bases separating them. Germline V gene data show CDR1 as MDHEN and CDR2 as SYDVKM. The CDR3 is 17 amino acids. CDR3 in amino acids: CASSFGSFLGRNTEAFF. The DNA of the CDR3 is TGTGCCAGCAGTTTCGGGTCCTTTCTGGGCAGGAACACTGAAGCTTTCTTT.

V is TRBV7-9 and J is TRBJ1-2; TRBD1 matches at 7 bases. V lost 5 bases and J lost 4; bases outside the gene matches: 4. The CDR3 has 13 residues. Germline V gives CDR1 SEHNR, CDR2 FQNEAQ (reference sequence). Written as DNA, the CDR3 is TGTGCCAGCAGCCGACAGGGTACCTATGGCTACACCTTC. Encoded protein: CASSRQGTYGYTF.

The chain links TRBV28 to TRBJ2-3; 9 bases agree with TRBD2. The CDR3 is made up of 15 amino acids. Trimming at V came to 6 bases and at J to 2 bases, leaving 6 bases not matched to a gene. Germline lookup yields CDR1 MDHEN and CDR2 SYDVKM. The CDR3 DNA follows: TGTGCCAGCAGCTTACTAGCGGGCCCCACAGATACGCAGTATTTT. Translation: CASSLLAGPTDTQYF.